Here is one TCR beta chain with its context. In the authors' workflow: Reference gene primers were amplified, and this amplification served to estimate nucleated cell counts. Profiling relied on immunoSEQ multiplex PCR, and the TCRdb table lists in-frame clones only, not all of them. The V and J calls and clone size are taken from that table; D and trimming were inferred from the DNA. The data contain 45,000 to 50,000 clones, about 77% of them seen just once; the ten biggest clones take up roughly a fifth. This specimen belongs to a study of blood T cell repertoires in COVID-19. Trimming removed 3 bases from V and 6 bases from J; junction bases left unmatched: 9. Germline CDR1 reads SSHAT; CDR2 reads FNYEAQ (reference sequence). The CDR3 is 15 amino acids.

Sequencing was carried out using peripheral blood. The sequence came from a human donor with active or convalescent COVID-19. The donor label of this sample is uncertain. V gene TRBV7-7 combines with J gene TRBJ2-3; 7 nucleotides line up with TRBD1. This chain's CDR3 is CASSLSLTGADTQYF. The CDR3 nucleotides are TGTGCCAGCAGCTTGTCCCTAACAGGGGCCGATACGCAGTATTTT.